These 7 T cell receptor beta chains were sequenced from one sample in a study of tissue T cells after allogeneic stem cell transplantation. Sequenced by immunoSEQ multiplex PCR; TCRdb stores in-frame clones only, minus some. Among 2,500 to 3,500 clones listed, almost 50% were seen once. The sample's time point: mouse harvest day 14 after allogeneic transplant. Each mouse received 10^7 T-cell-depleted marrow cells plus 10^6 splenic CD5+ T cells by tail vein. The sample consisted of gut tissue. Receptors were obtained from a female BALB/c mouse given C57BL/6 T cells with graft-versus-host disease after an allogeneic hematopoietic cell transplant.

This clone was counted only a few times. Mouse germline and gene names are used. The read terminates 1 residue before the CDR3 end, so the remaining end is supplied by the germline J gene. This chain connects TRBV26 to TRBJ2-7; 10 bases align to TRBD2. Germline values: CDR1 KGHPV, CDR2 FQNQEV (reference sequence). The CDR3 runs 15 residues. With V trimmed by 4 bases and J by 1 base, 4 bases remained unmatched. CDR3 in amino acids: CASSPRLGGSYEQYF. The DNA read from the CDR3 is TGTGCCAGCAGTCCTCGACTGGGGGGTTCCTATGAACAGTAC.

Of note for this clone: Mouse gene names and germline throughout. The sequence runs out 1 residue before the end of the CDR3; the remainder is reconstructed from the germline J gene. J is TRBJ2-5 and V is TRBV2; D is unresolved. This CDR3 is built from 16 residues. The V end lost 0 bases, the J end lost 0 bases, and 10 bases lay between the germline ends. The germline gives CDR1 LGHNA, CDR2 YSYQKL. The CDR3 sequence is CASSQDPTINQDTQYF. CDR3 DNA, as far as it was read: TGTGCCAGCAGCCAAGACCCGACAATTAACCAAGACACCCAGTAC.

A note on this clone: Gene labels here are mouse ones. CDR3 amino acids: CTCSADKSSGQLYF. The sequenced part of the CDR3 DNA is TGCACCTGCAGTGCAGATAAGTCCTCCGGGCAGCTCTAC. The genes are TRBV1 and TRBJ2-2; D is unclear. The sequenced fragment ends 1 residue before the CDR3 boundary, so the rest is inferred from the germline J gene. V lost 0 bases to trimming and J lost 6 bases, with 8 bases between them. The CDR3 length is 14 residues. The germline gives CDR1 NSQYPW, CDR2 LRSPGD (reference sequence).

This clone is labeled large. Gene names are mouse gene names. The read stops 1 residue short of the end of the CDR3; the missing end is completed from the germline J gene. The chain links TRBV15 to TRBJ2-7, with 10 bases aligning to TRBD2. The CDR3 length is 12 residues. V lost 6 bases, J lost 4 bases, and 0 bases stayed unmatched. CDR1 is SGHND and CDR2 is FRSKSL in the germline V gene. The CDR3: CASRDWGYEQYF. The sequenced part of the CDR3 DNA is TGTGCCAGCAGGGACTGGGGGTATGAACAGTAC.

Remarks on this clone: Gene names refer to mouse genes. The read ends 1 residue shy of where the CDR3 ends; the end is completed using the germline J gene. This chain uses TRBV5 with TRBJ2-5; 8 nucleotides agree with TRBD2. Germline trimming cut 0 bases from V and 6 bases from J; bases unmatched to any gene: 2. Germline lookup yields CDR1 LGHNA and CDR2 YNLKQL (reference sequence). The CDR3 contains 14 residues. The covered CDR3 bases are TGTGCCAGCAGCCAAGACTGGGGGGTGGACACCCAGTAC. It translates to CASSQDWGVDTQY. The full-length CDR3 reads as CASSQDWGVDTQYF.

Comments on this clone: The listed genes are named as in mouse. The covered CDR3 bases are TGTGCTAGCAGACAGTACACCTTGTAC. It specifies CASRQYTLY. The complete CDR3 reads CASRQYTLYF. V usage is TRBV29 and J usage is TRBJ2-4; D unresolved. The read falls 1 residue short of the CDR3 end, and the missing part is taken from the germline J gene. Germline V gene sequence: CDR1 MSHET, CDR2 SYDVDS. Trimming removed 6 bases at V and 7 bases at J, with 5 bases between. The CDR3 totals 10 residues.

Concerning this clone: Gene names refer to mouse genes. The sequenced fragment ends 1 residue before the CDR3 boundary, so the rest is inferred from the germline J gene. The chain is built from TRBV3 and TRBJ2-5; 7 positions match TRBD2. Germline V gives CDR1 SNHLY, CDR2 FYNGKV (reference sequence). The CDR3 runs 14 residues. V was pared by 2 bases and J by 3 bases, with 2 bases of the junction left unmatched. CDR3 DNA, as far as it was read: TGTGCCAGCAGCTTATTGGGGGGTCAAGACACCCAGTAC. Protein: CASSLLGGQDTQY. The whole CDR3 reads CASSLLGGQDTQYF.